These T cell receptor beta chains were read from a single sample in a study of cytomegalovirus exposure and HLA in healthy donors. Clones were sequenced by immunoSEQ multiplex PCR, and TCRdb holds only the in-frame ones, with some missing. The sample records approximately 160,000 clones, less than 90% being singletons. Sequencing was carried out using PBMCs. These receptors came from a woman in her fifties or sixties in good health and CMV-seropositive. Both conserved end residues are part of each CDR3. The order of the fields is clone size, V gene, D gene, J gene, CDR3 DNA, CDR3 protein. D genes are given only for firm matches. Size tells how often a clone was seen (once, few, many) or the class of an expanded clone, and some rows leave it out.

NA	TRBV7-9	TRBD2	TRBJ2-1	TGTGCCAGCAGCTTAGTGGGGACTAGCGGAGGCGATGAGCAGTTCTTC	CASSLVGTSGGDEQFF
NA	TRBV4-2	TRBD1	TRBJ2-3	TGTGCCAGCAGCCAAGGCCGACAGGGAGCAGATACGCAGTATTTT	CASSQGRQGADTQYF
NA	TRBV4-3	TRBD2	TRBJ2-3	TGCGCCAGCAGCCAAGATTGGGCTAGCGGGGGGAGAGATACGCAGTATTTT	CASSQDWASGGRDTQYF
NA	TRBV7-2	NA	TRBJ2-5	TGTGCCAGCAGGCCGACTAGGGCAGAGACCCAGTACTTC	CASRPTRAETQYF
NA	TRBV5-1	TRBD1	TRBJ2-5	TGCGCCAGCAGCCTCCCGACATACCGGGACAGGAAGGAGACCCAGTACTTC	CASSLPTYRDRKETQYF
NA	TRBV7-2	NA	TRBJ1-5	TGTGCCAGCAGCTTAGGCGCCAGGGCTCAGCCCCAGCATTTT	CASSLGARAQPQHF
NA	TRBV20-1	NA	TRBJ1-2	TGCAGTGCCAGACCCGAGTTAGGCTACACCTTC	CSARPELGYTF
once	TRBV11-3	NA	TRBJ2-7	TGTGCCAGCAGCCGTTCTAGGCGGGACCTCTGGGGCGAGCAGTACTTC	CASSRSRRDLWGEQYF
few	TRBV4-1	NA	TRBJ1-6	TGCGCCAGCAGCCAAGTCTCTGCCCGGGGTCGTAATTCACCCCTCCACTTT	CASSQVSARGRNSPLHF
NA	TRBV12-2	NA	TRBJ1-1	TGTGCAAGTCGCCAGGCCCGAAACACTGAAGCTTTCTTT	CASRQARNTEAFF
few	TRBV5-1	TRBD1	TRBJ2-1	TGCGCCAGCAGCTGGATGCAGGGGGCGCGATCTGATGAGCAGTTCTTC	CASSWMQGARSDEQFF
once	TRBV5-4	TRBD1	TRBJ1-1	TGTGCCAGCAGGGGGGACAGGGACGGGGCCACTGAAGCTTTCTTT	CASRGDRDGATEAFF
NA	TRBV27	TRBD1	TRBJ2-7	TGTGCCAGCAGTTTAAGACAGGGCTACTACGAGCAGTACTTC	CASSLRQGYYEQYF
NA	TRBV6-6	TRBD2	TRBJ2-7	TGTGCCAGCAGTTCTTCTAGCGGGAGGGCCGCCGAGCAGTACTTC	CASSSSSGRAAEQYF
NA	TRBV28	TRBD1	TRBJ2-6	TGTGCCATCAGACAGGGCTCTGGGGCCAACGTCCTGACTTTC	CAIRQGSGANVLTF
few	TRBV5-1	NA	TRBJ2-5	TGCGCCAGCAGCTTTAAGGGAGAGGAGACCCAGTACTTC	CASSFKGEETQYF
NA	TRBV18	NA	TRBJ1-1	TGTGCCAGCTCACCTTCCGGGGGAAATGAAGCTTTCTTT	CASSPSGGNEAFF
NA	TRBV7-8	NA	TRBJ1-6	TGTGCCAGCAGCTTTACATCCGATTCACCCCTCCACTTT	CASSFTSDSPLHF
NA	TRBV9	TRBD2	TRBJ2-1	TGTGCCAGCGGGGGACTAGCGGGAGTGTATGAGCAGTTCTTC	CASGGLAGVYEQFF
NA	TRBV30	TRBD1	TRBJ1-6	TGTGCCTGGGGAGGGACAGTATATTCACCCCTCCACTTT	CAWGGTVYSPLHF
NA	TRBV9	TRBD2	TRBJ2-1	TGTGCCAGCAGCCCGAGGAGGCTAGCGGGACTTAATGAGCAGTTCTTC	CASSPRRLAGLNEQFF
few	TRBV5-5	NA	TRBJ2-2	TGTGCCAGCAGCTACGGGGGGCCGGACACCGGGGAGCTGTTTTTT	CASSYGGPDTGELFF
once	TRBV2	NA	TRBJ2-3	TGTGCCAGCAGTGAGAAGAACCAGGGTTTTTCCCTAGACCCAGATACGCAGTATTTT	CASSEKNQGFSLDPDTQYF
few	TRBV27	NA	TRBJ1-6	TGTGCCAGCAGACAGGGAATGGGTAATTCACCCCTCCACTTT	CASRQGMGNSPLHF
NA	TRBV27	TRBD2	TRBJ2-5	TGTGCCAGCAGTCGGTCCCCGACTCTAGCGGGCCTCCAAGAGACCCAGTACTTC	CASSRSPTLAGLQETQYF
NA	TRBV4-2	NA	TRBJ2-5	TGTGCCAGCAGCCAAGTTTCTATCGAGAGAGAGACCCAGTACTTC	CASSQVSIERETQYF
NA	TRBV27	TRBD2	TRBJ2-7	TGTGCCAGCAGCCACGGGACTAGCGGGGCCTACGAGCAGTACTTC	CASSHGTSGAYEQYF
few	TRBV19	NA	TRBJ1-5	TGTGCCAGTAGTATAGCTGGCGGTCCCGATCAGCCCCAGCATTTT	CASSIAGGPDQPQHF
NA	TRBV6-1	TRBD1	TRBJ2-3	TGTGCCAGCAGTGAAGCGGGACAGGGTTCGACAGATACGCAGTATTTT	CASSEAGQGSTDTQYF
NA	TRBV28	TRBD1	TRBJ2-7	TGTGCCAGCAGTTCCCAGGGGGCGGAGGTCTACGAGCAGTACTTC	CASSSQGAEVYEQYF
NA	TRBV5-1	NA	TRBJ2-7	TGCGCCAGCAGCTTGGGTGGGGGCAGGGGGGATTCCTACGAGCAGTACTTC	CASSLGGGRGDSYEQYF
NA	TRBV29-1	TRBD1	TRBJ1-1	TGCAGCCTCGCGCTGGGACAGTCGAACACTGAAGCTTTCTTT	CSLALGQSNTEAFF
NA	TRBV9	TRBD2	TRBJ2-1	TGTGCCAGCAGCGCTCGACTAGCGCTGACCATGAATGAGCAGTTCTTC	CASSARLALTMNEQFF
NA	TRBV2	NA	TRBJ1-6	TGTGCCAGCAGGGCGGGGGTTGATAATTCACCCCTCCACTTT	CASRAGVDNSPLHF
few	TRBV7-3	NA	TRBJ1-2	TGTGCCAGCAGCCCGACTATGGCTCAAGGCGGGGGTGGCTACACCTTC	CASSPTMAQGGGGYTF
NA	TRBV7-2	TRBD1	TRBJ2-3	TGTGCCAGCAGCTTGGACCGGGACAGGGGGCGAGATACGCAGTATTTT	CASSLDRDRGRDTQYF
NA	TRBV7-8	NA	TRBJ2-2	TGTGCCAGCAGCTTAGTCTCGGTAAACACCGGGGAGCTGTTTTTT	CASSLVSVNTGELFF
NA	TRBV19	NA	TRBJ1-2	TGTGCCAGTAGTGACTCCTCAGGGGTCCTAACCACTAACTATGGCTACACCTTC	CASSDSSGVLTTNYGYTF
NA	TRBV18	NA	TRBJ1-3	TGTGCCAGCTCACCGGCCCTGCCCCAGGGAAACACCATATATTTT	CASSPALPQGNTIYF
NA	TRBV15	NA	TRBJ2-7	TGTGCCACCAGCAGCGATCCGGCCAGGTACGAGCAGTACTTC	CATSSDPARYEQYF
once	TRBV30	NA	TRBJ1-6	TGTGCTTATAACAAAGCGGGCAGGAATAATTCACCCCTCCACTTT	CAYNKAGRNNSPLHF